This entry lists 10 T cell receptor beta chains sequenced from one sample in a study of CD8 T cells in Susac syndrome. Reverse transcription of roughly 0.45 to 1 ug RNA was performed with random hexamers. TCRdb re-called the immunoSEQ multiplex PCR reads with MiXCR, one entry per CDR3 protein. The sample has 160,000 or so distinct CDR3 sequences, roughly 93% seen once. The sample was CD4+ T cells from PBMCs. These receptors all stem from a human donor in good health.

For the CDR3, the DNA is TGTGCCAGCAGTTATCTGGGACAGGGTGGCTATGGCTACACCTTC. Its translation is CASSYLGQGGYGYTF. The chain combines TRBV27 with TRBJ1-2, with 9 bases fitting TRBD1. In germline, CDR1 is MNHEY, CDR2 SMNVEV (reference sequence). CDR3 length equals 15 residues. V dropped 4 bases and J dropped 4; count of bases not matched to a gene: 7.

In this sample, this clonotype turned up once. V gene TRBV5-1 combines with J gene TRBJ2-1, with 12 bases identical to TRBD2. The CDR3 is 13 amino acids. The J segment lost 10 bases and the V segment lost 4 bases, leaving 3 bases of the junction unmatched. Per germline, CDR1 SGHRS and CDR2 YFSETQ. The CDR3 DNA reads TGCGCCAGCAGCACTGGACTAGCGGGGGAGCAGTTCTTC. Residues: CASSTGLAGEQFF.

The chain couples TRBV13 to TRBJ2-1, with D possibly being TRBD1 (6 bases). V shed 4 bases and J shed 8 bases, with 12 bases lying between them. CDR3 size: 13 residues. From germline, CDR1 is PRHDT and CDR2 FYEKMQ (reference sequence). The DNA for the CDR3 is TGTGCCAGCAGCTCACAGGGAGCGGATGAGCAGTTCTTC. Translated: CASSSQGADEQFF.

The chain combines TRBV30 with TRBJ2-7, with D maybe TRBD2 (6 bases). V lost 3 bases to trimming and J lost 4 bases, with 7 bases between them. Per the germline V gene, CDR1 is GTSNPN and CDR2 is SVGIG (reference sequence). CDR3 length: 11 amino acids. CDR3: CAWSAGYEQYF. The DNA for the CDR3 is TGTGCCTGGAGCGCGGGATACGAGCAGTACTTC.

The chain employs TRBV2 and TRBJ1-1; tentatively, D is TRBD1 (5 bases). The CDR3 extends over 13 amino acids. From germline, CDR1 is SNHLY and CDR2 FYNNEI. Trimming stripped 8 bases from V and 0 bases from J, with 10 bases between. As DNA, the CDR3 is TGTGCCAGCGGGGGGACCGTGAACACTGAAGCTTTCTTT. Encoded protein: CASGGTVNTEAFF.

The CDR3 DNA reads TGTGCCAGCAGGGCTACAGGGGCTGGCGAGCAGTACTTC. Translated: CASRATGAGEQYF. The chain carries TRBV6-5 and TRBJ2-7; 7 bases agree with TRBD1. V dropped 6 bases and J dropped 6; count of bases not matched to a gene: 8. The CDR3 has 13 amino acids. Germline V gene sequence: CDR1 MNHEY, CDR2 SVGAGI.

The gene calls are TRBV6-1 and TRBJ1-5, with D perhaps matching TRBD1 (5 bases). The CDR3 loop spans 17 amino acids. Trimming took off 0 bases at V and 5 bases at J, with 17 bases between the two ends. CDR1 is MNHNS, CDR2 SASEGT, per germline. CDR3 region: CASSEAAGRSWDQPQHF. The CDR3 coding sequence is TGTGCCAGCAGTGAAGCGGCAGGGAGGAGTTGGGATCAGCCCCAGCATTTT.

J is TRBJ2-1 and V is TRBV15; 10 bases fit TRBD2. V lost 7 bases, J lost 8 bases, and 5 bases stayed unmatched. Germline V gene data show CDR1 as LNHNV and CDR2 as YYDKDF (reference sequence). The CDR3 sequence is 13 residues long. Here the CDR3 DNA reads TGTGCCACCAAAAGCGGGGGGGCCGATGAGCAGTTCTTC. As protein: CATKSGGADEQFF.

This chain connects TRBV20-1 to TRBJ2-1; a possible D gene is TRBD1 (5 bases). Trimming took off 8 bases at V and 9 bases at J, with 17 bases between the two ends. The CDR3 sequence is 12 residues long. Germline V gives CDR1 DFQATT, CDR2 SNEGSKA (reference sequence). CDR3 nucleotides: TGCAGTACTGTGGGCCCTAGGGGTGAGCAGTTCTTC. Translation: CSTVGPRGEQFF.

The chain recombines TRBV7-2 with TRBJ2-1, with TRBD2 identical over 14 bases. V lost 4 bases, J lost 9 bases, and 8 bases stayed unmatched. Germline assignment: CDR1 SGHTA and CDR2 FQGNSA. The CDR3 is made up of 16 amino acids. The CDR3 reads CASSSRTSGGLTEQFF. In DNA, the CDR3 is TGTGCCAGCAGCTCCCGGACTAGCGGGGGGCTCACTGAGCAGTTCTTC. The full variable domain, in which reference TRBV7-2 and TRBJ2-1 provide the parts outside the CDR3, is GAGVSQSPSNKVTEKGKDVELRCDPISGHTALYWYRQSLGQGLEFLIYFQGNSAPDKSGLPSDRFSAERTGGSVSTLTIQRTQQEDSAVYLCASSSRTSGGLTEQFFGPGTRLTVL.